These T cell receptor beta chains were read from a single sample in a study of CD8 T cells in ankylosing spondylitis. TCRdb independently ran MiXCR on the 5' RACE reads; one entry per CDR3 protein. The sample holds a few hundred thousand distinct CDR3 sequences, around 21% seen once. The sample was blood, either unsorted or a sorted T cell fraction (not recorded which). Receptor source: a female donor with ankylosing spondylitis or in good health (not recorded which). Each CDR3 is given with its conserved first and last residue. The D gene is left open where the match is weak. Clone size is stated in some rows and not others, as once, few, many or a class when expanded.

size,V,D,J,DNA,CDR3
-,TRBV12-3/TRBV12-4,-,TRBJ1-1,TGTGCCAGCAGTTCAGGGGCGGGCGCTGAAGCTTTCTTT,CASSSGAGAEAFF
many,TRBV5-1,-,TRBJ2-1,TGCGCCAGCTACCCCACGGGAGGGGGCACCTACAATGAGCAGTTCTTC,CASYPTGGGTYNEQFF
few,TRBV7-9,TRBD2,TRBJ2-7,TGTGCCAGCAGCTTAGTAGCGGGAGACGAGCAGTACTTC,CASSLVAGDEQYF
many,TRBV5-1,-,TRBJ2-5,TGTGCCAGCAGTTTACGGGGGGAGACCCAGTACTTC,CASSLRGETQYF
-,TRBV7-9,-,TRBJ2-5,TGTGCCAGCAGCCGCGACGGGGCGACGGGGGAGACCCAGTACTTC,CASSRDGATGETQYF
-,TRBV5-1,TRBD2,TRBJ2-5,TGCGCCAGCAGCTTGAGCCGACTAGCAGGCGAGACCCAGTACTTC,CASSLSRLAGETQYF
few,TRBV7-9,-,TRBJ2-7,TGTGCCAGCAGCTTAGCCAGGGCGGGTACTAGCTACGAGCAGTACTTC,CASSLARAGTSYEQYF
-,TRBV5-1,-,TRBJ2-3,TGCGCCAGCAGCTTGGAGCAGGGTACCACAGATACGCAGTATTTT,CASSLEQGTTDTQYF
-,TRBV12-5,TRBD2,TRBJ2-1,TGTGCTAGTGGGACGGGGAGGGGCGCCTACAATGAGCAGTTCTTC,CASGTGRGAYNEQFF
-,TRBV6-6,-,TRBJ1-4,TGTGCCAGCCGGATTAATGAAAAACTGTTTTTT,CASRINEKLFF
-,TRBV12-3/TRBV12-4,-,TRBJ2-3,TGTGCCAGCAGGCCTAGCACAGATACGCAGTATTTT,CASRPSTDTQYF
few,TRBV29-1,-,TRBJ2-3,TGCAGCGTTGAAGGGGGGGGGACAGCCACAGATACGCAGTATTTT,CSVEGGGTATDTQYF
-,TRBV20-1,-,TRBJ1-5,TGCAGTGCTAGAGCCCCCAGCCAGGGCAATCAGCCCCAGCATTTT,CSARAPSQGNQPQHF
few,TRBV20-1,-,TRBJ2-5,TGCAGTGCTAGAGAGGACGGAGGAGAGACCCAGTACTTC,CSAREDGGETQYF
-,TRBV12-3/TRBV12-4,-,TRBJ1-4,TGTGCCAGCAGTTTCGGAAGGCTTGCAACTAATGAAAAACTGTTTTTT,CASSFGRLATNEKLFF
few,TRBV20-1,TRBD1,TRBJ1-2,TGCAGTGCCTCACCAGGGGGCCTTGGCTACACCTTC,CSASPGGLGYTF
-,TRBV7-9,TRBD2,TRBJ2-7,TGTGCCAGCAGCGGAACCAGACTAGCCCACTACGAGCAGTACTTC,CASSGTRLAHYEQYF
few,TRBV6-6,-,TRBJ2-7,TGTGCCAGCGGTCCCCAATTGGCCTACGAGCAGTACTTC,CASGPQLAYEQYF
-,TRBV6-1,-,TRBJ2-3,TGTGCCAGCCATCTCGACTGGACAAGCACAGATACGCAGTATTTT,CASHLDWTSTDTQYF
few,TRBV5-1,-,TRBJ2-1,TGCGCCAGCAGCCCAGACCTCGCGACAAGTGAGCAGTTCTTC,CASSPDLATSEQFF
few,TRBV25-1,-,TRBJ2-6,TGTGCCAGCAGCTCAGGGGGACTAGTTTCTGGGGCCAACGTCCTGACTTTC,CASSSGGLVSGANVLTF
-,TRBV29-1,-,TRBJ1-1,TGCAGCTCGAGTGTAAGTATGAACACTGAAGCTTTCTTT,CSSSVSMNTEAFF
-,TRBV20-1,-,TRBJ2-3,TGCAGTGCTAGAAAAGATGCGGGGACCACAGATACGCAGTATTTT,CSARKDAGTTDTQYF
-,TRBV7-2,TRBD2,TRBJ2-1,TGTGCCAGCAGCTTATCGGGACTAGCGGGAGTGGGTGAGCAGTTCTTC,CASSLSGLAGVGEQFF
-,TRBV9,-,TRBJ1-1,TGTGCCAGCAGCGCCCGCCATCATAACACTGAAGCTTTCTTT,CASSARHHNTEAFF
many,TRBV5-5,-,TRBJ2-7,TGTGCCAGCAGCTTGGCCGGGGCTATCTACGAGCAGTACTTC,CASSLAGAIYEQYF
-,TRBV4-3,-,TRBJ2-3,TGCGCCAGCAGCCCTCGGGGGAGAGGAGATACGCAGTATTTT,CASSPRGRGDTQYF
few,TRBV27,-,TRBJ1-4,TGTGCCAGCAGTTTACTCCAGGGTACGGGGGAAAAACTGTTTTTT,CASSLLQGTGEKLFF